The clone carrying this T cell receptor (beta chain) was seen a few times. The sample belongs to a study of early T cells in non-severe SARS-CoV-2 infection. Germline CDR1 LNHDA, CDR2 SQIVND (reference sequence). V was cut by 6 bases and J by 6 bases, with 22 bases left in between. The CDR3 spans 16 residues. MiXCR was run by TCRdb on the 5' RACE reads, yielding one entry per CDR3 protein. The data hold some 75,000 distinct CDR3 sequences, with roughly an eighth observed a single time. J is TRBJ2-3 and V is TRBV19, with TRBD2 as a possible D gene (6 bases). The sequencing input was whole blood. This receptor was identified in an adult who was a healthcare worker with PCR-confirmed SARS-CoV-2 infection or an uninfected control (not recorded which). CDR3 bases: TGTGCCAGTAGCGCCCCGGGGCGGGGTTCTGGGGATACGCAGTATTTT. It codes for CASSAPGRGSGDTQYF.